Below, 8 T cell receptor beta chains from the same sample are listed, as sequenced in a study of blood T cell repertoires in COVID-19. TCRdb's copy holds only in-frame clones and misses some; the assay was immunoSEQ multiplex PCR. The sample holds tens of thousands of clones, approximately 88% seen once. The sample consisted of peripheral blood. These receptor sequences come from a man in his thirties or forties with COVID-19, enrolled during active disease.

The CDR3 region has the DNA TGCAGCGCCGGACAGGGGGCCACCTACGAGCAGTACTTC. Translation gives CSAGQGATYEQYF. The chain joins TRBV29-1 to TRBJ2-7; TRBD1 matches at 11 bases. CDR1 SQVTM and CDR2 ANQGSEA come from the germline V gene. The CDR3 is made up of 13 amino acids. J gave up 2 bases and V 7 bases, and 4 bases lay outside the gene matches.

The chain is built from TRBV3-1 (or the pseudogene TRBV3-2) and TRBJ2-3, with a tentative D call TRBD2 (7 bases). CDR1 LGHDT and CDR2 YNNKEL come from the germline V gene (reference sequence). V was clipped by 0 bases and J by 3 bases, with 16 bases between them. This CDR3 has 17 amino acids. The CDR3 DNA reads as TGTGCCAGCAGCCAAGATGGGGGCGGGAGTAGTACAGATACGCAGTATTTT. The encoded protein is CASSQDGGGSSTDTQYF.

This clone came up once. The chain recombines TRBV28 with TRBJ2-7, with D unclear. Germline values: CDR1 MDHEN, CDR2 SYDVKM. CDR3 length: 12 residues. Trimming stripped 9 bases from V and 5 bases from J, with 14 bases between. CDR3 residues: CARPGRSDEQYF. The CDR3 DNA reads TGTGCCAGGCCAGGTCGGTCGGACGAGCAGTACTTC.

J is TRBJ1-1 and V is TRBV11-3, with D maybe TRBD1 (6 bases). The ends were cut back, 5 bases at V and 3 bases at J, with 16 bases in the middle. Germline CDR1 SGHNT, CDR2 YENEEA. The CDR3 runs 15 residues. The CDR3 nucleotides are TGTGCCAGCAGCCAAGGGGGGGGCAGTGACACTGAAGCTTTCTTT. Amino acid sequence: CASSQGGGSDTEAFF.

This chain connects TRBV4-2 to TRBJ2-3, with 7 bases lining up with TRBD1. J was trimmed by 1 base and V by 0 bases; bases with no gene match: 4. Germline lookup yields CDR1 LGHNA and CDR2 YNFKEQ. The CDR3 extends over 16 amino acids. CDR3 sequence (DNA): TGTGCCAGCAGCCAAGATTTGCAGGGGGGCACAGATACGCAGTATTTT. It encodes CASSQDLQGGTDTQYF.

With regard to this clone: The DNA is left out, because the CDR3 cannot be placed on it with certainty; the CDR3 is given as TCRdb lists it. The CDR3 reads CASSSSTSGRGTDTQYF. J is TRBJ2-3 and V is TRBV2; TRBD2 was called by the table and not checked on the DNA. The CDR3 numbers 17 amino acids, ends counted. Germline V lookup: CDR1 SNHLY, CDR2 FYNNEI.

The chain has TRBV10-3 and TRBJ2-7; 8 bases align to TRBD2. CDR1 ENHRY and CDR2 SYGVKD come from the germline V gene. The CDR3 contains 16 residues. V shed 3 bases, J shed 0 bases, and the junction held 7 bases outside the gene matches. CDR3 sequence: CAISDSPGGSSYEQYF. CDR3 DNA: TGTGCCATCAGTGATTCCCCGGGAGGGAGCTCCTACGAGCAGTACTTC.

The chain has TRBV7-9 and TRBJ1-4; D unresolved. CDR1 and CDR2 (germline): SEHNR, FQNEAQ (reference sequence). The CDR3 covers 15 residues. Trimming removed 4 bases at V and 5 bases at J, with 14 bases between. The CDR3 is CASSSPLRWNEKLFF. CDR3 in DNA: TGTGCCAGCAGCTCCCCTCTCCGGTGGAATGAAAAACTGTTTTTT.